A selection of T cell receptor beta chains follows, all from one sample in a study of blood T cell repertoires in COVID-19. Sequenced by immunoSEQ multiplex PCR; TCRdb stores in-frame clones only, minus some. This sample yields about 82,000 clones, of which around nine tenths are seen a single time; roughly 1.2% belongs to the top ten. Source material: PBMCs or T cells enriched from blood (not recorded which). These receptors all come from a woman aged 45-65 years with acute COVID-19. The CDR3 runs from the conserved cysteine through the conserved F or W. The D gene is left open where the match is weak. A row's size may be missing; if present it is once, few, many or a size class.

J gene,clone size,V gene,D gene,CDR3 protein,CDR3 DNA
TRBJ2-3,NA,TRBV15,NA,CATSRQGDTDTQYF,TGTGCCACCAGCAGGCAGGGTGACACAGATACGCAGTATTTT
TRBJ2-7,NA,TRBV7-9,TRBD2,CASSQAGDGAYEQYF,TGTGCCAGCAGTCAAGCGGGGGATGGTGCCTACGAGCAGTACTTC
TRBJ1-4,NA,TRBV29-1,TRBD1,CSVRDREMEKLFF,TGCAGCGTCCGGGACAGGGAAATGGAAAAACTGTTTTTT
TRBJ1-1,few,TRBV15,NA,CATSSNREAATEAFF,TGTGCCACCAGCAGTAACAGGGAAGCGGCCACTGAAGCTTTCTTT
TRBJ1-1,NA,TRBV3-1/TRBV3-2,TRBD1,CASSPFGTGAEAFF,TGTGCCAGCAGCCCATTCGGGACAGGGGCTGAAGCTTTCTTT
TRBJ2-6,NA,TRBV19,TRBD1,CASSGRQGPLSGANVLTF,TGTGCCAGTAGTGGGAGACAGGGCCCCCTCTCTGGGGCCAACGTCCTGACTTTC
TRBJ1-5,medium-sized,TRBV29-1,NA,CSVDRGEGQPQHF,TGCAGCGTTGATCGGGGGGAGGGTCAGCCCCAGCATTTT
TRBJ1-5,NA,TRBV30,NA,CAWSPSGNQPQHF,TGTGCCTGGAGTCCATCGGGCAATCAGCCCCAGCATTTT
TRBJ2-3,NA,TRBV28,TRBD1,CASSKSRDRGYADTQYF,TGTGCCAGCAGTAAGTCTCGGGACAGAGGCTACGCAGATACGCAGTATTTT
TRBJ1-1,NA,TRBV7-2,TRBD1,CASSWDRNTEAFF,TGTGCCAGCAGCTGGGACAGGAACACTGAAGCTTTCTTT
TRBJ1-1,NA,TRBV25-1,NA,CASSEQGLGAFF,TGTGCCAGCAGTGAACAGGGGTTAGGAGCTTTCTTT
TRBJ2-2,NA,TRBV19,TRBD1,CASRIGRDRGSGELFF,TGTGCCAGTAGAATAGGTCGGGACAGGGGAAGCGGGGAGCTGTTTTTT
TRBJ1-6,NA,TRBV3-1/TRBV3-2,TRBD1,CASRSLRTGGNSPLHF,TGTGCCAGCAGATCACTCAGGACAGGGGGAAATTCACCCCTCCACTTT